This T cell receptor beta chain was obtained from a study of CD8 T cells in ankylosing spondylitis. Notes on the study in general: Ankylosing spondylitis blood appeared to be characterized by a TCR beta motif of under ten highly homologous variants.

TCRdb re-derived calls from the 5' RACE reads in MiXCR, one entry per CDR3 protein. The sample holds around 150,000 distinct CDR3 sequences, under 45% seen once. This clonotype was seen a handful of times. No antigen is known for it. This clonotype originated in a male donor with ankylosing spondylitis. Sequenced: synovial fluid, either unsorted or a sorted T cell fraction (not recorded which).

The CDR3 sequence: CASSPGTGTEAFF. The CDR3 DNA reads as TGTGCCAGCTCACCAGGGACAGGGACCGAAGCTTTCTTT. The V and J genes are TRBV18 and TRBJ1-1; the match to TRBD1 covers 9 bases. V shed 2 bases, J shed 8 bases, and the junction held 3 bases outside the gene matches. The CDR3 has 13 amino acids. CDR1 and CDR2 (germline): KGHSH, LQKENI.